The 12 T cell receptor beta chains below all came from one sample that was sequenced in a study of T cell repertoires in cytomegalovirus infection. In TCRdb, the reads were re-called with MiXCR into one record per CDR3 protein. Of some 480,000 distinct CDR3 sequences in the sample, 30% to 35% were seen once. Their recognized antigens are unknown. The starting material was cultured PBMCs, obtained from culture after CMV antigen stimulation. The receptors shown here come from a human donor in good health (CMV status not recorded). Some clones in this sample may be carry-over from other donors' samples.

This clonotype was picked up a small number of times. The genes are TRBV6-2 or TRBV6-3 and TRBJ2-2; D gene unclear. Germline CDR1 and CDR2: MNHEY and SVGEGT. The CDR3 totals 16 residues. Trimming took 0 bases from V and 4 from J, leaving 12 bases between them. CDR3: CASSYSNIPATGELFF. The CDR3 DNA reads TGTGCCAGCAGTTACTCGAACATACCAGCCACCGGGGAGCTGTTTTTT.

This clonotype has only a few counts. This chain connects TRBV5-4 to TRBJ2-1, with 8 bases identical to TRBD2. In germline, CDR1 is SGHNT, CDR2 YYREEE (reference sequence). V dropped 2 bases and J dropped 7; count of bases not matched to a gene: 11. The CDR3 runs to 16 residues. The CDR3 protein is CASSLRGSGVGNEQFF. CDR3 nucleotides: TGTGCCAGCAGCTTAAGAGGTAGCGGGGTAGGGAATGAGCAGTTCTTC.

A few counts support this clonotype. The DNA for the CDR3 is TGCGCCAGCAGCCGGCTAGCGGGAGACACCGGGGAGCTGTTTTTT. Encoded protein: CASSRLAGDTGELFF. The chain has TRBV4-1 and TRBJ2-2; 10 nucleotides agree with TRBD2. Trimming at V came to 4 bases and at J to 3 bases, leaving 2 bases not matched to a gene. CDR1 is MGHRA, CDR2 YSYEKL, per germline. The CDR3 is 15 residues long.

The V gene is TRBV12-3 or TRBV12-4, the J gene TRBJ1-3; D is unresolved. The length of the CDR3 is 14 residues. Trimming took 1 base from V and 3 from J, leaving 7 bases between them. CDR3 in DNA: TGTGCCAGCAGTTTAGTACCGGATGGAAACACCATATATTTT. Translated: CASSLVPDGNTIYF.

This chain uses TRBV27 with TRBJ2-2, with D perhaps matching TRBD1 or TRBD2 (6 bases each). CDR1 is MNHEY, CDR2 SMNVEV, per germline (reference sequence). V lost 7 bases and J 5 bases, leaving 11 bases between the germline ends. CDR3 length equals 13 residues. The CDR3 loop is CASNQGGTGELFF. The CDR3 DNA is TGTGCCAGCAACCAAGGGGGGACCGGGGAGCTGTTTTTT.

This clonotype was counted at least ten times. The rearrangement links TRBV15 to TRBJ1-5; 11 bases are a match to TRBD1. The CDR3 spans 18 residues. The ends lost 0 bases at V and 3 bases at J; junction bases unmatched: 7. The germline V gene has CDR1 LNHNV and CDR2 YYDKDF (reference sequence). The CDR3 reads CATSRDPPGQGDNQPQHF. The DNA of the CDR3 is TGTGCCACCAGCAGAGATCCCCCGGGACAGGGGGACAATCAGCCCCAGCATTTT.

The chain carries TRBV7-9 and TRBJ2-2; D perhaps matches TRBD2 (6 bases). CDR1 is SEHNR and CDR2 is FQNEAQ in the germline V gene (reference sequence). This CDR3 comprises 16 residues. The V end lost 3 bases, the J end lost 0 bases, and 11 bases lay between the germline ends. CDR3 sequence (DNA): TGTGCCAGCAGCTTTGGGGGGAGAGCGAACACCGGGGAGCTGTTTTTT. Translated, it gives CASSFGGRANTGELFF.

Only a few counts were recorded for this clonotype. The genes are TRBV7-9 and TRBJ1-4; maybe TRBD1 (6 bases). Trimming removed 8 bases from V and 13 bases from J, with 29 bases in between. The CDR3 runs 16 residues. In germline, CDR1 is SEHNR, CDR2 FQNEAQ (reference sequence). This CDR3 reads CASGLGTDSLMKRLFF. The CDR3 DNA sequence: TGTGCCAGCGGTTTGGGGACGGACAGCTTAATGAAAAGACTGTTTTTT. Looking up the rest from reference TRBV7-9 and TRBJ1-4 gives the full variable domain: DTGVSQNPRHKITKRGQNVTFRCDPISEHNRLYWYRQTLGQGPEFLTYFQNEAQLEKSRLLSDRFSAERPKGSFSTLEIQRTEQGDSAMYLCASGLGTDSLMKRLFFGSGTQLSVL.

This clonotype was observed a few times. The chain is built from TRBV10-3 and TRBJ1-2; TRBD1 matches 7 bases. Unmatched junction bases numbered 3, after V lost 1 base and J lost 4 bases. CDR1 is ENHRY, CDR2 SYGVKD, per germline. The CDR3 consists of 14 residues. The CDR3 region has the DNA TGTGCCATCAGTGAGTACCGGGACAGCTATGGCTACACCTTC. It yields the protein CAISEYRDSYGYTF.

V gene TRBV20-1 combines with J gene TRBJ2-3, with 8 nucleotides matching TRBD1. Germline lookup yields CDR1 DFQATT and CDR2 SNEGSKA (reference sequence). Trimming removed 4 bases from V and 5 bases from J; junction bases left unmatched: 8. The CDR3 length is 14 residues. CDR3 amino acids: CSANHYRGEDTQYF. The CDR3 DNA is TGCAGTGCTAACCATTACAGGGGGGAAGATACGCAGTATTTT.

With regard to this clonotype: An end of the junction does not agree with germline; a read error may underlie this. V gene TRBV7-3 combines with J gene TRBJ2-1; 9 nucleotides align to TRBD1. The CDR3 covers 15 residues. CDR1 and CDR2 (germline): SGHTA, FQGTGA. The CDR3 DNA follows: TGTGCCAGCAGTTTAACGGGACAGGGTTACAATGAGCAGTTCTTC. Translating it yields CASSLTGQGYNEQFF.

This clonotype has just a few counts. This rearrangement joins TRBV10-1 to TRBJ2-1, with 11 bases fitting TRBD2. CDR1 and CDR2 (germline): WNHNN, SYGVQD (reference sequence). The CDR3 runs 16 residues. Trimming took 0 bases from V and 7 from J; bases not matched to a gene: 5. CDR3 coding DNA: TGCGCCAGCAGTGAGTCGACTAGCGGGAAGATGAATGAGCAGTTCTTC. Translation gives CASSESTSGKMNEQFF.